Listed below are T cell receptor beta chains from one sample, sequenced in a study of CD8+ T cells in alopecia areata. Here immunoSEQ multiplex PCR was the method, and the copy in TCRdb shows in-frame clones only, minus some. Of about 5,500 clones in the sample, about 60% were seen once. The sequencing here drew on skin, taken at week 0. Receptors were obtained from a human donor with alopecia areata. The CDR3 runs from the conserved cysteine through the conserved F or W. The D gene is left open where the match is weak. Where a row states a size, it is once, few, many or the class of an expanded clone; other rows omit it.

clone size: NA
V gene: TRBV11-1
D gene: NA
J gene: TRBJ2-1
CDR3 protein: CASSLVLATTYNEQFF
CDR3 DNA: TGTGCCAGCAGCTTAGTGCTGGCAACCACCTACAATGAGCAGTTCTTC

clone size: once
V gene: TRBV7-9
D gene: TRBD1
J gene: TRBJ2-5
CDR3 protein: CASSPRGPETQYF
CDR3 DNA: TGTGCCAGCAGCCCTAGGGGGCCGGAGACCCAGTACTTC

clone size: few
V gene: TRBV6-5
D gene: NA
J gene: TRBJ1-1
CDR3 protein: CASSYPLSTGLAEAFF
CDR3 DNA: TGTGCCAGCAGTTACCCCTTGTCGACAGGACTCGCTGAAGCTTTCTTT

clone size: NA
V gene: TRBV27
D gene: TRBD2
J gene: TRBJ2-1
CDR3 protein: CASIHRGGAYNEQFF
CDR3 DNA: TGTGCCAGCATTCACCGCGGGGGGGCCTACAATGAGCAGTTCTTC

clone size: NA
V gene: TRBV19
D gene: NA
J gene: TRBJ2-3
CDR3 protein: CASNHRSDTQYF
CDR3 DNA: TGTGCCAGTAATCATAGGAGTGATACGCAGTATTTT

clone size: NA
V gene: TRBV30
D gene: NA
J gene: TRBJ2-2
CDR3 protein: CAWTPLGASGELFF
CDR3 DNA: TGTGCCTGGACTCCCCTGGGGGCTAGCGGGGAGCTGTTTTTT

clone size: medium-sized
V gene: TRBV4-1
D gene: NA
J gene: TRBJ2-5
CDR3 protein: CASSQERRAQETQYF
CDR3 DNA: TGCGCCAGCAGCCAAGAGAGGCGAGCCCAAGAGACCCAGTACTTC

clone size: few
V gene: TRBV5-1
D gene: NA
J gene: TRBJ2-2
CDR3 protein: CASSLDQITGELFF
CDR3 DNA: TGTGCCAGCAGCTTGGATCAAATCACCGGGGAGCTGTTTTTT

clone size: NA
V gene: TRBV6-4
D gene: NA
J gene: TRBJ1-2
CDR3 protein: CASSDLGTMRYTF
CDR3 DNA: TGTGCCAGCAGTGACTTAGGGACTATGCGCTACACCTTC

clone size: NA
V gene: TRBV11-3
D gene: NA
J gene: TRBJ2-3
CDR3 protein: CASSSRDSISTDTQYF
CDR3 DNA: TGTGCCAGCAGCTCGCGGGACTCGATAAGCACAGATACGCAGTATTTT

clone size: once
V gene: TRBV27
D gene: NA
J gene: TRBJ1-2
CDR3 protein: CASSSVSTTGYTF
CDR3 DNA: TGTGCCAGCAGTTCCGTCAGTACCACTGGCTACACCTTC

clone size: NA
V gene: TRBV9
D gene: NA
J gene: TRBJ1-3
CDR3 protein: CASSVDTGSGNTIYF
CDR3 DNA: TGTGCCAGCAGCGTAGACACAGGGTCTGGAAACACCATATATTTT

clone size: NA
V gene: TRBV2
D gene: NA
J gene: TRBJ1-1
CDR3 protein: CASSESGPIGAFF
CDR3 DNA: TGTGCCAGCAGTGAATCGGGGCCCATAGGGGCTTTCTTT

clone size: NA
V gene: TRBV28
D gene: NA
J gene: TRBJ1-1
CDR3 protein: CASIGAQGGVVGTEAFF
CDR3 DNA: TGTGCCAGCATCGGAGCTCAAGGAGGGGTAGTCGGCACTGAAGCTTTCTTT

clone size: NA
V gene: TRBV11-2
D gene: NA
J gene: TRBJ2-6
CDR3 protein: CASSLTPGAGANVLTF
CDR3 DNA: TGTGCCAGCAGCTTAACTCCAGGGGCTGGGGCCAACGTCCTGACTTTC

clone size: few
V gene: TRBV6-5
D gene: NA
J gene: TRBJ1-5
CDR3 protein: CASRDGSNQPQHF
CDR3 DNA: TGTGCCAGCAGGGACGGTAGCAATCAGCCCCAGCATTTT

clone size: few
V gene: TRBV29-1
D gene: TRBD2
J gene: TRBJ2-1
CDR3 protein: CSAKLAGGLNEQFF
CDR3 DNA: TGCAGCGCTAAACTAGCGGGGGGGCTCAATGAGCAGTTCTTC

clone size: NA
V gene: TRBV5-1
D gene: NA
J gene: TRBJ1-1
CDR3 protein: CASSQWRARPDGMNTEAFF
CDR3 DNA: TGCGCCAGCAGCCAGTGGAGGGCCCGACCCGACGGAATGAACACTGAAGCTTTCTTT

clone size: large
V gene: TRBV4-1
D gene: TRBD1
J gene: TRBJ1-4
CDR3 protein: CASSQDRLNEKLFF
CDR3 DNA: TGCGCCAGCAGCCAGGACAGGCTAAATGAAAAACTGTTTTTT

clone size: few
V gene: TRBV18
D gene: TRBD2
J gene: TRBJ2-7
CDR3 protein: CASSPTGGTLSYEQYF
CDR3 DNA: TGTGCCAGCTCACCTACGGGGGGGACCCTGTCCTACGAGCAGTACTTC

clone size: NA
V gene: TRBV29-1
D gene: NA
J gene: TRBJ2-3
CDR3 protein: CSVEANTDTQYF
CDR3 DNA: TGCAGCGTTGAGGCTAACACAGATACGCAGTATTTT

clone size: NA
V gene: TRBV5-5
D gene: NA
J gene: TRBJ1-5
CDR3 protein: CASSLSSPRDQPQHF
CDR3 DNA: TGTGCCAGCAGCTTGAGTTCCCCCAGGGATCAGCCCCAGCATTTT

clone size: NA
V gene: TRBV6-6
D gene: TRBD2
J gene: TRBJ2-7
CDR3 protein: CASCGTSTYEQYF
CDR3 DNA: TGTGCCAGCTGCGGGACTAGCACCTACGAGCAGTACTTC

clone size: medium-sized
V gene: TRBV7-3
D gene: TRBD1
J gene: TRBJ2-1
CDR3 protein: CASSLQRTGVNEQFF
CDR3 DNA: TGTGCCAGCAGCTTACAACGGACAGGGGTCAATGAGCAGTTCTTC

clone size: NA
V gene: TRBV7-8
D gene: TRBD2
J gene: TRBJ2-7
CDR3 protein: CASRGGALDYEQYF
CDR3 DNA: TGTGCCTCCCGCGGGGGGGCTCTGGACTACGAGCAGTACTTC

clone size: NA
V gene: TRBV18
D gene: NA
J gene: TRBJ1-1
CDR3 protein: CASSPGDNTEAFF
CDR3 DNA: TGTGCCAGCTCACCTGGGGACAACACTGAAGCTTTCTTT

clone size: NA
V gene: TRBV2
D gene: NA
J gene: TRBJ2-7
CDR3 protein: CASSTAWVEQYF
CDR3 DNA: TGTGCCAGCAGTACAGCTTGGGTCGAGCAGTACTTC

clone size: NA
V gene: TRBV11-3
D gene: NA
J gene: TRBJ1-5
CDR3 protein: CASSLEGTGMDQPQHF
CDR3 DNA: TGTGCCAGCAGCTTAGAGGGTACGGGGATGGATCAGCCCCAGCATTTT

clone size: few
V gene: TRBV6-1
D gene: NA
J gene: TRBJ2-6
CDR3 protein: CASSELSGLGSGANVLTF
CDR3 DNA: TGTGCCAGCAGTGAACTTAGCGGATTAGGCTCTGGGGCCAACGTCCTGACTTTC

clone size: NA
V gene: TRBV9
D gene: TRBD1
J gene: TRBJ1-2
CDR3 protein: CASSVGQGNGYTF
CDR3 DNA: TGTGCCAGCAGCGTAGGACAGGGAAATGGCTACACCTTC

clone size: once
V gene: TRBV5-1
D gene: NA
J gene: TRBJ2-7
CDR3 protein: CASSRRPVTAESSYEQYF
CDR3 DNA: TGCGCCAGCAGCCGACGTCCCGTAACAGCGGAGAGCTCCTACGAGCAGTACTTC

clone size: NA
V gene: TRBV7-9
D gene: NA
J gene: TRBJ1-5
CDR3 protein: CASSFGLNQPQHF
CDR3 DNA: TGTGCCAGCAGCTTTGGCCTCAATCAGCCCCAGCATTTT

clone size: few
V gene: TRBV2
D gene: NA
J gene: TRBJ1-2
CDR3 protein: CASSESEYYGYTF
CDR3 DNA: TGTGCCAGCAGTGAATCGGAGTACTATGGCTACACCTTC

clone size: hyperexpanded
V gene: TRBV5-4
D gene: NA
J gene: TRBJ2-2
CDR3 protein: CASSLDQITGELFF
CDR3 DNA: TGTGCCAGCAGCTTGGATCAAATCACCGGGGAGCTGTTTTTT

clone size: NA
V gene: TRBV19
D gene: TRBD1
J gene: TRBJ2-7
CDR3 protein: CASSIDRTGDYEQYF
CDR3 DNA: TGTGCCAGTAGTATAGATCGGACAGGGGACTACGAGCAGTACTTC

clone size: few
V gene: TRBV29-1
D gene: NA
J gene: TRBJ1-1
CDR3 protein: CSVTKQGTEAFF
CDR3 DNA: TGCAGCGTTACTAAACAGGGTACTGAAGCTTTCTTT

clone size: few
V gene: TRBV5-6
D gene: NA
J gene: TRBJ2-2
CDR3 protein: CASILRDGYTGELFF
CDR3 DNA: TGTGCCAGCATCCTTCGGGACGGATACACCGGGGAGCTGTTTTTT

clone size: large
V gene: TRBV19
D gene: NA
J gene: TRBJ2-2
CDR3 protein: CASSIGSFTGELFF
CDR3 DNA: TGTGCCAGTAGTATAGGGAGTTTCACCGGGGAGCTGTTTTTT

clone size: NA
V gene: TRBV19
D gene: TRBD2
J gene: TRBJ2-5
CDR3 protein: CASSRTSGQETQYF
CDR3 DNA: TGTGCCAGTAGTAGGACTAGCGGCCAAGAGACCCAGTACTTC

clone size: NA
V gene: TRBV27
D gene: NA
J gene: TRBJ1-2
CDR3 protein: CASSFGWGGGDGYTF
CDR3 DNA: TGTGCCAGCAGTTTTGGATGGGGGGGAGGGGATGGCTACACCTTC

clone size: few
V gene: TRBV5-6
D gene: NA
J gene: TRBJ2-4
CDR3 protein: CASSHPIIAKNIQYF
CDR3 DNA: TGTGCCAGCAGCCACCCAATTATAGCCAAAAACATTCAGTACTTC

clone size: once
V gene: TRBV5-1
D gene: NA
J gene: TRBJ2-2
CDR3 protein: CASSLEGRTGELFF
CDR3 DNA: TGCGCCAGCAGCTTGGAAGGCCGCACCGGGGAGCTGTTTTTT

clone size: NA
V gene: TRBV5-1
D gene: NA
J gene: TRBJ2-1
CDR3 protein: CASSLLSSYNEQFF
CDR3 DNA: TGCGCCAGCAGCTTGCTTAGCTCCTACAATGAGCAGTTCTTC

clone size: NA
V gene: TRBV5-1
D gene: TRBD1
J gene: TRBJ2-2
CDR3 protein: CASSVGQQNTGELFF
CDR3 DNA: TGCGCCAGCAGCGTGGGACAGCAGAACACCGGGGAGCTGTTTTTT

clone size: NA
V gene: TRBV5-1
D gene: NA
J gene: TRBJ2-5
CDR3 protein: CASSASTRRWAGTQYF
CDR3 DNA: TGCGCCAGCAGCGCCTCCACTCGGAGGTGGGCCGGGACCCAGTACTTC

clone size: NA
V gene: TRBV5-1
D gene: NA
J gene: TRBJ2-6
CDR3 protein: CASSLVGLMDSGANVLTF
CDR3 DNA: TGCGCCAGCAGCTTGGTCGGGCTCATGGACTCTGGGGCCAACGTCCTGACTTTC

clone size: NA
V gene: TRBV5-5
D gene: TRBD2
J gene: TRBJ2-3
CDR3 protein: CASGTMSTDTQYF
CDR3 DNA: TGTGCCAGTGGGACTATGAGCACAGATACGCAGTATTTT

clone size: few
V gene: TRBV5-6
D gene: NA
J gene: TRBJ1-2
CDR3 protein: CASSLAGSHYGYTF
CDR3 DNA: TGTGCCAGCAGCTTGGCGGGCAGTCACTATGGCTACACCTTC

clone size: NA
V gene: TRBV27
D gene: NA
J gene: TRBJ2-1
CDR3 protein: CASSLYVGLSSYNEQFF
CDR3 DNA: TGTGCCAGCAGTTTATACGTGGGGCTCAGCTCCTACAATGAGCAGTTCTTC